Below, one TCR beta chain is given with its context. This clonotype was seen more than once but under ten times. The specificity of this receptor is unknown. Base qualities are not at hand, and no much larger clone is one base apart. The data belong to a study of tumor-infiltrating lymphocytes in oesophageal squamous cell carcinoma (dated by TCRdb to 2016 to 2017). Library preparation employed PCR. For sequencing, an Illumina HiSeq 2000 was employed. The raw public data were reprocessed by TCRdb itself: fastp quality trimming at Q25, MiXCR clonotype calling, in-frame beta chains only. One record per CDR3 amino acid sequence lists the most common genes and DNA. The sample table contains about 10,000 distinct CDR3 sequences; only one count was recorded for roughly 60% of them. Together, the top ten hold less than 30% of the sample. The CDR3 has 16 amino acids, counting the end cysteine and phenylalanine. Only CDR3 DNA is held: 48 bases, read in frame from base 1. Germline trimming amounts to 2 bases on V and 4 bases on J, with 7 as the count of junction bases outside the gene matches. Via the germline V gene, CDR1 is SGHVS and CDR2 FNYEAQ.

This sequence originates from a female donor with esophageal squamous cell carcinoma. The sequencing sample was made of esophageal tumor tissue. This sequence uses TRBV7-6 and TRBJ2-3; TRBD1 lines up with 9 middle nucleotides. The DNA is as follows: TGTGCCAGCAGCTTAAATCGGGACAGGGCGGCAGATACGCAGTATTTT. It specifies CASSLNRDRAADTQYF.